The T cell receptor beta chain under discussion was sequenced for a study of shared clonotypes between healthy human individuals. The CDR3 totals 16 residues. Germline CDR1 is ENHRY and CDR2 is SYGVKD. V was clipped by 6 bases and J by 5 bases, with 19 bases between them. Assay used: immunoSEQ multiplex PCR; TCRdb lists only in-frame clones, some missing. The data contain about 1.1 million clones, 60% to 85% of them seen just once; the ten biggest clones take up about 0.94%. The J gene is TRBJ2-2, the V gene TRBV10-3, with D hard to call. The sequencing input was memory CD4+ T cells from PBMCs. Subset defined: CD45RA-negative fraction. This receptor was taken from a man aged 18 to 29 in good health. Some clones in this sample may be carry-over from other donors' samples. The CDR3: CAIRGPGPEGTGELFF. DNA of the CDR3: TGTGCCATCAGAGGACCGGGCCCCGAAGGGACCGGGGAGCTGTTTTTT.